Sequencing of this T cell receptor (beta chain) was carried out in a study of post-analysis software for immune sequencing data. Study-wide context: Included among the disease courses, which were recorded for the cohort, were relapsing-remitting, secondary progressive and progressive-relapsing multiple sclerosis.

TCR beta cDNA libraries included unique molecular identifiers. Between roughly 1 and 10 million T cells gave rise to 450,000 to 650,000 cDNA molecules. TCRdb re-analysed the PCR reads in MiXCR, keeping a single row per CDR3 protein. The sample has roughly 400,000 distinct CDR3 sequences, more than 30% seen once. Findings of the study overall: Diversity measured as normalized Chao1 was significantly lower in multiple sclerosis patients than in controls. About five TRBV segments were more frequent in patients than controls; TRBV5-6, TRBV5-1 and TRBV20-1 belonged to this group.

This CDR3 has 17 amino acids. Germline CDR1 SGHTA, CDR2 FQGTGA. Note on this clonotype: The antigen remains undetermined. At one end the junction does not follow the germline gene, possibly because of a read error.

The chain joins TRBV7-3 to TRBJ2-1, with D perhaps TRBD2 (6 bases). This sequence originates from a girl aged 2 to 10 with multiple sclerosis. What was sequenced was blood. CDR3 sequence reads: CASSPKRRLVSCNEQFF. The CDR3 DNA sequence: TGTGCCAGCAGCCCCAAAAGAAGACTAGTTTCCTGCAATGAGCAGTTCTTC.